This T cell receptor beta chain was recovered during a study of CD8 T cells in ankylosing spondylitis. TCRdb ran MiXCR on the 5' RACE reads and lists one entry per CDR3 protein. Counted here are about 360,000 distinct CDR3 sequences, approximately 20% occurring once; the ten biggest clones make up 13%. The V end was cut by 5 bases, the J end by 0 bases, with 10 bases between. The CDR3 spans 14 residues. CDR1 and CDR2 (germline): MNHEY, SMNVEV (reference sequence). Sample: blood, either unsorted or a sorted T cell fraction (not recorded which). The V gene is TRBV27, the J gene TRBJ1-1; D may be TRBD1 (5 bases). The receptor's source is a male donor with ankylosing spondylitis or in good health (not recorded which). The CDR3 loop is CASSSRAMNTEAFF. DNA for the CDR3: TGTGCCAGCAGTAGCAGGGCTATGAACACTGAAGCTTTCTTT.